The rows below give T cell receptor beta chains drawn from one sample of a study of Graves' ophthalmopathy and Graves' hyperthyroidism. TCRdb redid the calling of the multiplex PCR reads with MiXCR, one entry per CDR3 protein. The sample consists of approximately 700,000 distinct CDR3 sequences, more than 40% of them appearing once. The specimen was peripheral blood. All receptors come from an adult man with Graves' ophthalmopathy. Each CDR3 is given with its conserved first and last residue. A D gene is named only where the DNA matches it firmly. Size is stated for part of the rows, as once, few or many counts, or as a class when the clone is expanded.

TGTGCCAGCAGCAGTACTCAGCGGGGGGGTTTTGAGACCCAGCATTTT,CASSSTQRGGFETQHF,TRBV11-2,TRBJ1-5,once,16,-
TGTGCCTGGGAGCAGTCCAGCAATCAGCCCCAGCATTTT,CAWEQSSNQPQHF,TRBV10-3,TRBJ1-5,-,13,-
TGTGCCAGTAGTATAGGTGGGTCCATCTACGAGCAGTACTTC,CASSIGGSIYEQYF,TRBV19,TRBJ2-7,-,14,-
TGTGCCAGCAGTCCCCGACGGAACAATCAGCCCCAGCATTTT,CASSPRRNNQPQHF,TRBV12-3/TRBV12-4,TRBJ1-5,few,14,-
TGTGCCAGCAGCACCGGGACAGGTTGGAGCAATCAGCCCCAGCATTTT,CASSTGTGWSNQPQHF,TRBV7-9,TRBJ1-5,many,16,TRBD1
TGCGCCAGCAGTGCTTCTGAGACCTACGAGCAGTACTTC,CASSASETYEQYF,TRBV10-2,TRBJ2-7,-,13,-
TGTGCCAGCAGCACGACAGGCCACGGCTACACCTTC,CASSTTGHGYTF,TRBV7-4,TRBJ1-2,few,12,-
TGTGCCAGTAGTATCGTGGGGGACTCTGGAACTGAAGCTTTCTTT,CASSIVGDSGTEAFF,TRBV19,TRBJ1-1,-,15,-
TGTGCCATCAGTGCCAGGCCCTCCTACGAGCAGTACTTC,CAISARPSYEQYF,TRBV10-3,TRBJ2-7,many,13,-
TGTGCCAGCAGTGATTTAGGGTCCTACGAGCAGTACTTC,CASSDLGSYEQYF,TRBV2,TRBJ2-7,many,13,-
TGTGCCAGCAGTTACCCAAGAACAGGGGCCTACGAGCAGTACTTC,CASSYPRTGAYEQYF,TRBV2,TRBJ2-7,-,15,TRBD1